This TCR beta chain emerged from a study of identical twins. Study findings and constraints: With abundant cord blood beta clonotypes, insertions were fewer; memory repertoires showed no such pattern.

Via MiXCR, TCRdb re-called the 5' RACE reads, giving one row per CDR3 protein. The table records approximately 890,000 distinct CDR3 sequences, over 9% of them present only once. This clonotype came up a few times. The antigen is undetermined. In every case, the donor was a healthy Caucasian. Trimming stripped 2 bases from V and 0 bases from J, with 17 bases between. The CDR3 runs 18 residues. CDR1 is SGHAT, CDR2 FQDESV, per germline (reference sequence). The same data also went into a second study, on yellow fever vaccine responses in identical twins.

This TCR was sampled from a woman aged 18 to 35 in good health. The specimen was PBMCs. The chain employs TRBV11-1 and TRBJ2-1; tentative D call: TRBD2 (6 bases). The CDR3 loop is CASSLPGLATASYNEQFF. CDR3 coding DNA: TGTGCCAGCAGCTTACCGGGACTCGCAACGGCCTCCTACAATGAGCAGTTCTTC.